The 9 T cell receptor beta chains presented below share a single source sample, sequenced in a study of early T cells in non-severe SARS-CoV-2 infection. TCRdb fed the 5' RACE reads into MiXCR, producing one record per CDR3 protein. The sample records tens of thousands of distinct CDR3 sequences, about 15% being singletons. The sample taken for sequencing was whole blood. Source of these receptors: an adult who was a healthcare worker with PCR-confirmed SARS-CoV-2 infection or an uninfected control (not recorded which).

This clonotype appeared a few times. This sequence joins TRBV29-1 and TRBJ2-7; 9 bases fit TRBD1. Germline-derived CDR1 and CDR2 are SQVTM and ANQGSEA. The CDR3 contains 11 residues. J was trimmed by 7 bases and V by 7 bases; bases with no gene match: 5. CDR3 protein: CSARTGDEQYF. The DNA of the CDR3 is TGCAGCGCCCGGACAGGGGATGAGCAGTACTTC.

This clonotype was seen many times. CDR3 bases: TGTGCCAGCAGTGAAGCGGTCTACGAGCAGTACTTC. Amino acids: CASSEAVYEQYF. The chain joins TRBV6-1 to TRBJ2-7, with D hard to call. The CDR3 contains 12 residues. V was cut by 0 bases and J by 3 bases, with 3 bases left in between. The germline CDR1 and CDR2 sequences are MNHNS and SASEGT.

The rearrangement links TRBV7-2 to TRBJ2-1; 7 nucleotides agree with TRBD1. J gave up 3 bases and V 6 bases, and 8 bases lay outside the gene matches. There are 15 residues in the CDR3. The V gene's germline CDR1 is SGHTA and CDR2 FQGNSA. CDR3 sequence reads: CASRATGTDYNEQFF. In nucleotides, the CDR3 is TGTGCCAGCAGGGCGACCGGGACAGACTACAATGAGCAGTTCTTC.

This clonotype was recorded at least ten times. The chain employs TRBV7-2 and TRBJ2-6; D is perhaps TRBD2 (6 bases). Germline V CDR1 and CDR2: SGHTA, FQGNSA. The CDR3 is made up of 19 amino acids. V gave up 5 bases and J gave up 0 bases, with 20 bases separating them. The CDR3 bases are TGTGCCAGCAGCCCCTCCTCAGGACTAACCTTCTCTGGGGCCAACGTCCTGACTTTC. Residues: CASSPSSGLTFSGANVLTF.

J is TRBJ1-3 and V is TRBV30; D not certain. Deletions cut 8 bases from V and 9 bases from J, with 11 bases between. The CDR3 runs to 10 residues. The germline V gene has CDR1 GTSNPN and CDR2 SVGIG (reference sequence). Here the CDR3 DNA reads TGTGCCGGGAAAGAGGGCACCATATATTTT. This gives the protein CAGKEGTIYF.

The chain's CDR3 is CASTLRTGNTEAFF. The CDR3 DNA reads as TGTGCCAGCACCCTTAGAACAGGCAACACTGAAGCTTTCTTT. This chain links TRBV11-2 with TRBJ1-1, with D possibly matching TRBD1 (5 bases). CDR3 length: 14 amino acids. Germline CDR1 and CDR2: SGHAT and FQNNGV. V was cut by 7 bases and J by 2 bases, with 14 bases left in between.

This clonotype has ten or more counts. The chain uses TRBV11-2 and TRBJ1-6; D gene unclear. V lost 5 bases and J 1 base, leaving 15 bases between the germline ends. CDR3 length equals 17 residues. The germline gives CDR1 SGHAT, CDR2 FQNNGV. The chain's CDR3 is CASSPKRAGSYNSPLHF. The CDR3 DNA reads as TGTGCCAGCAGCCCTAAGAGGGCCGGATCCTATAATTCACCCCTCCACTTT.

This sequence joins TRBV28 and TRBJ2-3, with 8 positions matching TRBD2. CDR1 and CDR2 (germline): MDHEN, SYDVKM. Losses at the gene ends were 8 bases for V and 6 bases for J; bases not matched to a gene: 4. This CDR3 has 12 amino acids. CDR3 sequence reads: CASGGRLDTQYF. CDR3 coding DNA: TGTGCCAGCGGCGGGAGGTTGGATACGCAGTATTTT. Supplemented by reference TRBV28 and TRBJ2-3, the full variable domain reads DVKVTQSSRYLVKRTGEKVFLECVQDMDHENMFWYRQDPGLGLRLIYFSYDVKMKEKGDIPEGYSVSREKKERFSLILESASTNQTSMYLCASGGRLDTQYFGPGTRLTVL.

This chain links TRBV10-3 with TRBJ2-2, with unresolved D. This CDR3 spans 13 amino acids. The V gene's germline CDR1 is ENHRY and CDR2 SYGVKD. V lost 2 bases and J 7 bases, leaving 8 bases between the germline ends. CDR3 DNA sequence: TGTGCCATCAGTGAGGTCTCCGGCGGGGAGCTGTTTTTT. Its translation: CAISEVSGGELFF.